Below, 30 T cell receptor beta chains from the same sample are listed, as sequenced in a study of CD8 T cells in ankylosing spondylitis. MiXCR, run by TCRdb on the 5' RACE reads, gives a single entry per CDR3 protein. This table holds fewer than 200,000 distinct CDR3 sequences, 15% to 20% found once. Sample: blood, either unsorted or a sorted T cell fraction (not recorded which). These receptor sequences come from a male donor aged 10 to 35 with ankylosing spondylitis or in good health (not recorded which).

This clonotype was observed at least ten times. This rearrangement joins TRBV13 to TRBJ2-7; tentatively, D is TRBD2 (6 bases). Trimming cost V 1 base and J 6 bases, with 10 bases left between them. Germline V lookup: CDR1 PRHDT, CDR2 FYEKMQ (reference sequence). The CDR3 length is 13 residues. The CDR3 loop reads CASSLASALEQYF. The CDR3 nucleotides are TGTGCCAGCAGCTTAGCTAGCGCCCTCGAGCAGTACTTC.

This clonotype was found many times. The chain couples TRBV11-2 to TRBJ2-1; D possibly corresponds to TRBD2 (6 bases). Trimming removed 0 bases from V and 0 bases from J, with 12 bases in between. Germline loops: CDR1 SGHAT, CDR2 FQNNGV. CDR3 length equals 17 residues. CDR3 sequence: CASSLEVAAHSYNEQFF. CDR3 sequence (DNA): TGTGCCAGCAGCTTAGAGGTAGCGGCTCACTCCTACAATGAGCAGTTCTTC.

This clonotype was seen many times. The chain joins TRBV6-5 to TRBJ2-5; tentatively, D is TRBD2 (5 bases). The V gene's germline CDR1 is MNHEY and CDR2 SVGAGI. This CDR3 is built from 12 residues. The V end was cut by 4 bases, the J end by 14 bases, with 17 bases between. For the CDR3, the DNA is TGTGCCAGCAGTTCATCCGCGGGCCGCACATACTTC. Its protein product is CASSSSAGRTYF.

This clonotype was recorded at least ten times. This sequence joins TRBV2 and TRBJ2-1, with TRBD2 as a possible D gene (5 bases). The CDR3 runs 12 residues. V lost 5 bases and J lost 4, with 6 bases in between. CDR1 SNHLY and CDR2 FYNNEI come from the germline V gene. The CDR3 DNA is TGTGCCAGCAGTAGCGGATACAATGAGCAGTTCTTC. It specifies CASSSGYNEQFF. The whole variable domain, filled in from reference TRBV2 and TRBJ2-1, reads EPEVTQTPSHQVTQMGQEVILRCVPISNHLYFYWYRQILGQKVEFLVSFYNNEISEKSEIFDDQFSVERPDGSNFTLKIRSTKLEDSAMYFCASSSGYNEQFFGPGTRLTVL.

This sequence joins TRBV3-1 and TRBJ2-1; D possibly corresponds to TRBD2 (6 bases). Between the trimmed V and J ends, which lost 1 base and 9 bases, there was a span of 16 bases. This CDR3 has 15 residues. Germline lookup yields CDR1 LGHDT and CDR2 YNNKEL (reference sequence). Written as DNA, the CDR3 is TGTGCCAGCAGCCAAGCGAGGTCGGGAGATCTTGAGCAGTTCTTC. Protein sequence: CASSQARSGDLEQFF.

The V and J genes are TRBV6-1 and TRBJ2-7; 9 bases line up with TRBD2. Germline lookup yields CDR1 MNHNS and CDR2 SASEGT. The CDR3 length is 14 residues. With V trimmed by 5 bases and J by 3 bases, 5 bases remained unmatched. This chain's CDR3 is CASSPTSGHYEQYF. The CDR3 region has the DNA TGTGCCAGCAGTCCGACTAGCGGACACTACGAGCAGTACTTC.

This clonotype was detected many times. CDR3 bases: TGTGCCAGCAACCCCCTCGGACTTGACTATGGCTACACCTTC. The encoded protein is CASNPLGLDYGYTF. The J gene is TRBJ1-2, the V gene TRBV6-2 or TRBV6-3, with D unresolved. The CDR3 runs to 14 residues. Germline assignment: CDR1 MNHEY and CDR2 SVGEGT. V lost 7 bases and J 3 bases, leaving 15 bases between the germline ends.

This clonotype has ten or more counts. The chain recombines TRBV6-5 with TRBJ1-5; the D is unclear. Germline loops: CDR1 MNHEY, CDR2 SVGAGI. The CDR3 extends over 14 amino acids. V gave up 0 bases and J gave up 6 bases, with 9 bases separating them. The DNA of the CDR3 is TGTGCCAGCAGTTACTCAGGTGGAGGTCAGCCCCAGCATTTT. It is translated as CASSYSGGGQPQHF.

The V call is TRBV11-2, the J call TRBJ2-1; maybe TRBD2 (6 bases). The V end was cut by 4 bases, the J end by 6 bases, with 19 bases between. The CDR3 is made up of 16 amino acids. In germline, CDR1 is SGHAT, CDR2 FQNNGV. CDR3 sequence reads: CASSSLTSWSGNEQFF. In DNA, the CDR3 is TGTGCCAGCAGCTCCTTGACTAGTTGGTCGGGCAATGAGCAGTTCTTC. The whole variable domain, remainder taken from reference TRBV11-2 and TRBJ2-1, is EAGVAQSPRYKIIEKRQSVAFWCNPISGHATLYWYQQILGQGPKLLIQFQNNGVVDDSQLPKDRFSAERLKGVDSTLKIQPAKLEDSAVYLCASSSLTSWSGNEQFFGPGTRLTVL.

This clonotype was picked up many times. The gene calls are TRBV6-2 or TRBV6-3 and TRBJ2-1; 8 bases align to TRBD2. V lost 3 bases, J lost 0 bases, and 7 bases stayed unmatched. There are 17 residues in the CDR3. The germline V gene encodes CDR1 MNHEY and CDR2 SVGEGT. DNA of the CDR3: TGTGCCAGCAGTTATCTCGGACTAGCCAGCTCCTACAATGAGCAGTTCTTC. Its protein product is CASSYLGLASSYNEQFF.

Many counts were recorded for this clonotype. This chain connects TRBV9 to TRBJ2-5; D is unresolved. This CDR3 spans 12 amino acids. CDR1 is SGDLS and CDR2 is YYNGEE in the germline V gene. V shed 4 bases and J shed 5 bases, with 9 bases lying between them. CDR3 DNA sequence: TGTGCCAGCAGCCCTGGGTGGGAGACCCAGTACTTC. Its translation is CASSPGWETQYF.

There are many counts of this clonotype. The J gene is TRBJ1-4, the V gene TRBV27, with D unclear. The germline CDR1 and CDR2 sequences are MNHEY and SMNVEV (reference sequence). CDR3 length: 14 amino acids. With 6 bases removed from V and 6 bases from J, the gap between germline ends came to 14 bases. The CDR3, as DNA: TGTGCCAGCAGCAAGTCCCCAAGAGATGAAAAACTGTTTTTT. Translation: CASSKSPRDEKLFF.

This clonotype was detected many times. This sequence joins TRBV12-3 or TRBV12-4 and TRBJ2-1, with TRBD1 matching 7 bases. The CDR3 has 16 amino acids. J was trimmed by 4 bases and V by 7 bases; bases with no gene match: 13. CDR3 loop: CASTSTDRAWYNEQFF. In DNA form, the CDR3 reads TGTGCCAGCACCTCCACCGACAGGGCATGGTACAATGAGCAGTTCTTC.

V usage is TRBV6-5 and J usage is TRBJ2-7, with D unresolved. Germline loops: CDR1 MNHEY, CDR2 SVGAGI. This CDR3 is built from 16 residues. Trimming took off 1 base at V and 0 bases at J, with 13 bases between the two ends. Here the CDR3 reads CASSYFPPGPSYEQYF. For the CDR3, the DNA is TGTGCCAGCAGTTACTTCCCTCCCGGCCCCTCCTACGAGCAGTACTTC.

The chain uses TRBV2 and TRBJ2-1; a weak D match, TRBD1 (6 bases). Germline V gene data show CDR1 as SNHLY and CDR2 as FYNNEI. V was clipped by 3 bases and J by 12 bases, with 15 bases between them. The length of the CDR3 is 13 residues. The CDR3, as DNA: TGTGCCAGCAGTGAGACAGGTCGGGGCGGGCAGTTCTTC. Amino acid sequence: CASSETGRGGQFF.

This chain uses TRBV5-1 with TRBJ2-1; D not resolved. This CDR3 contains 15 residues. From germline, CDR1 is SGHRS and CDR2 YFSETQ. The V end lost 3 bases, the J end lost 1 base, and 11 bases lay between the germline ends. The CDR3 nucleotides are TGCGCCAGCAGCTCCTCTCCGGAGTCCTACAATGAGCAGTTCTTC. This gives the protein CASSSSPESYNEQFF.

This clonotype was recorded at least ten times. The V and J genes are TRBV29-1 and TRBJ2-2, with D perhaps given as TRBD1 or TRBD2 (6 bases each). CDR1 is SQVTM and CDR2 is ANQGSEA in the germline V gene. The CDR3 loop spans 14 amino acids. V lost 5 bases, J lost 4 bases, and 14 bases lay in between. CDR3 in amino acids: CSVPGARGTGELFF. In DNA form, the CDR3 reads TGCAGCGTTCCGGGGGCGCGAGGCACCGGGGAGCTGTTTTTT.

This clonotype was observed a few times. The chain couples TRBV6-2 or TRBV6-3 to TRBJ1-1; weak D call: TRBD1 (5 bases). The CDR3 runs 14 residues. V was cut by 6 bases and J by 5 bases, with 16 bases left in between. CDR1 and CDR2 from the germline V gene are MNHEY and SVGEGT. The CDR3 is CASRQVRPRTEAFF. The CDR3 DNA sequence: TGTGCCAGCAGACAGGTCCGTCCCCGGACTGAAGCTTTCTTT.

This clonotype is a singleton in its sample. An end of the junction does not agree with germline; a read error may underlie this. CDR3 residues: CASSVSASGSKTIRYF. CDR3 nucleotide sequence: TGTGCCAGCAGCGTTAGCGCGAGCGGCTCCAAAACCATTCGGTACTTC. The V and J genes are TRBV9 and TRBJ2-4; D might be TRBD2 (5 bases). This CDR3 is 16 amino acids long. From germline, CDR1 is SGDLS and CDR2 YYNGEE.

This clonotype was detected ten times or more. The rearrangement uses TRBV15 and TRBJ1-1; D ambiguous. The CDR3 has 15 residues. CDR1 LNHNV and CDR2 YYDKDF come from the germline V gene (reference sequence). V shed 0 bases and J shed 1 base, with 9 bases lying between them. This CDR3 is CATSREAGQNTEAFF. CDR3 DNA: TGTGCCACCAGCAGAGAAGCAGGCCAGAACACTGAAGCTTTCTTT.

This clonotype was picked up many times. This chain links TRBV7-2 with TRBJ2-5, with D uncertain. Germline V gene sequence: CDR1 SGHTA, CDR2 FQGNSA. The CDR3 has 14 residues. V was clipped by 0 bases and J by 4 bases, with 9 bases between them. CDR3 coding DNA: TGTGCCAGCAGCTTAGCGATAATAGTAGAGACCCAGTACTTC. Translation gives CASSLAIIVETQYF.

This clonotype appeared many times. The chain links TRBV19 to TRBJ1-2, with a weak D call TRBD1 (5 bases). V dropped 3 bases and J dropped 4 bases, with 12 bases sitting between them. The CDR3 length is 14 residues. Germline CDR1 reads LNHDA; CDR2 reads SQIVND (reference sequence). The CDR3 loop reads CASSMDTRGYGYTF. The CDR3 DNA follows: TGTGCCAGTAGTATGGACACCCGTGGCTATGGCTACACCTTC.

The chain recombines TRBV6-6 with TRBJ2-5; 13 positions agree with TRBD2. The CDR3 totals 18 residues. CDR1 is MNHNY, CDR2 SVGAGI, per germline (reference sequence). Unmatched junction bases numbered 6, after V lost 1 base and J lost 1 base. The CDR3, as DNA: TGTGCCAGCAGTTACTGGGAGTGGACTAGCGGGAGCCAAGAGACCCAGTACTTC. Translated: CASSYWEWTSGSQETQYF.

Many counts were recorded for this clonotype. The chain has TRBV28 and TRBJ2-5, with 14 bases lining up with TRBD2. Germline trimming cut 2 bases from V and 0 bases from J; bases unmatched to any gene: 2. Per germline, CDR1 MDHEN and CDR2 SYDVKM. The CDR3 spans 17 residues. The CDR3 DNA sequence: TGTGCCAGCAGTTTAGCGGGACTAGCGGGAGACCAAGAGACCCAGTACTTC. Translated, it gives CASSLAGLAGDQETQYF.

This clonotype was recorded at least ten times. J is TRBJ1-5 and V is TRBV27, with unresolved D. The CDR3 consists of 16 residues. Trimming took 3 bases from V and 0 from J, leaving 12 bases between them. CDR1 is MNHEY and CDR2 is SMNVEV in the germline V gene (reference sequence). The CDR3 region is CASSFLPLYSNQPQHF. For the CDR3, the DNA is TGTGCCAGCAGTTTCTTACCGCTATATAGCAATCAGCCCCAGCATTTT.

This clonotype was detected only a few times. V is TRBV5-1 and J is TRBJ2-7, with TRBD2 identical over 9 bases. The V gene end was trimmed by 4 bases and the J gene end by 0 bases; junction bases not matched to a gene: 2. CDR1 SGHRS and CDR2 YFSETQ come from the germline V gene. This CDR3 has 14 amino acids. CDR3 region: CASSNSGSSYEQYF. For the CDR3, the DNA is TGCGCCAGCAGCAATAGCGGGAGCTCCTACGAGCAGTACTTC.

This clonotype has at least ten counts. The V gene is TRBV4-3, the J gene TRBJ2-1; D is uncertain. The CDR3 loop spans 13 amino acids. V was clipped by 1 base and J by 6 bases, with 7 bases between them. Germline loops: CDR1 LGHNA, CDR2 YSLEER. CDR3 in amino acids: CASSQVVRNEQFF. For the CDR3, the DNA is TGCGCCAGCAGCCAAGTCGTACGCAATGAGCAGTTCTTC.

The table lists this clonotype with a few counts. The genes are TRBV6-4 and TRBJ2-5, with 7 bases identical to TRBD1. Germline loops: CDR1 MRHNA, CDR2 SNTAGT. This CDR3 has 15 amino acids. The V segment lost 3 bases and the J segment 5 bases; nucleotides outside the gene matches: 9. The CDR3, as DNA: TGTGCCAGCAGTGAAAACAGGGGACCCTCGGAGACCCAGTACTTC. Its translation: CASSENRGPSETQYF.

This sequence joins TRBV20-1 and TRBJ2-7; 10 bases agree with TRBD1. CDR3 length: 15 amino acids. Unmatched junction bases numbered 8, after V lost 0 bases and J lost 6 bases. The germline V gene encodes CDR1 DFQATT and CDR2 SNEGSKA (reference sequence). CDR3 sequence (DNA): TGCAGTGCTAGAGATCCCGGACAGGGGGTGGGCGAGCAGTACTTC. As protein: CSARDPGQGVGEQYF.

This clonotype was observed once. The rearrangement links TRBV4-3 to TRBJ2-3; possibly TRBD1 or TRBD2 for D (5 bases each). Trimming removed 0 bases at V and 11 bases at J, with 18 bases between. Germline V CDR1 and CDR2: LGHNA, YSLEER. CDR3 size: 15 residues. CDR3 DNA sequence: TGCGCCAGCAGCCAAGATGACGGGAACAGGATGCGGCAGTATTTT. This translates into CASSQDDGNRMRQYF.